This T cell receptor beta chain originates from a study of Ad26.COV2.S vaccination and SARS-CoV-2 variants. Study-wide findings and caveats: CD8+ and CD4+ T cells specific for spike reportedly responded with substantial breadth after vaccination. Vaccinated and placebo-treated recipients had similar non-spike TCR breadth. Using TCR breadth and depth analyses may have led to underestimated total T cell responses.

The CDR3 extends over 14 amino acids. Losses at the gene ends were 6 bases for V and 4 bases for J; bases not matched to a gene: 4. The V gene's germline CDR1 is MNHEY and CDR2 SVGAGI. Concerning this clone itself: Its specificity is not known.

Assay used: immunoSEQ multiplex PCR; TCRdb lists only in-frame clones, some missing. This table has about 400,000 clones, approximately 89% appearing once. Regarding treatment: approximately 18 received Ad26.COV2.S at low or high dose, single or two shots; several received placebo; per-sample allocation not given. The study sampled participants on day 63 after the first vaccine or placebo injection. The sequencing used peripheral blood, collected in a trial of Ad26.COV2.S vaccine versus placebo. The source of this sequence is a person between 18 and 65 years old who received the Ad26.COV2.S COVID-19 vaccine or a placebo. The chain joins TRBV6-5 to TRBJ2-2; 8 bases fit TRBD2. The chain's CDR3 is CASSSGGGTGELFF. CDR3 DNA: TGTGCCAGCAGCTCGGGGGGGGGCACCGGGGAGCTGTTTTTT.